This passage covers 26 T cell receptor beta chains from one sample sequenced in a study of shared clonotypes between healthy human individuals (dated by TCRdb to 2018 to 2021). The library relied on the immunoSEQ multiplex PCR assay. Drawn from immuneACCESS, this table holds only the in-frame rearrangements with V and J called that TCRdb kept. Clones are partly lost; checked studies trace under half to an unresolved V gene and leave the rest unexplained. Across this sample there are 2.3 million or so clones, with roughly 93% seen only once. The biggest ten clones account for about 0.37% of the sample. Specimen: naive CD4+ T cells from PBMCs. The sample's cell subset or site label, decoded: CD45RA+ positively selected. The receptors were sampled from a man younger than 30 in good health. Some clones in this sample may be carry-over from other donors' samples.

The chain employs TRBV19 and TRBJ1-1; 9 nucleotides agree with TRBD1. V dropped 6 bases and J dropped 8; count of bases not matched to a gene: 1. Germline V lookup: CDR1 LNHDA, CDR2 SQIVND (reference sequence). This CDR3 spans 11 amino acids. CDR3 loop: CASSGTGEAFF. The CDR3 nucleotides read TGTGCCAGTAGCGGGACAGGGGAAGCTTTCTTT.

J is TRBJ2-7 and V is TRBV2; 9 bases are a match to TRBD1. Germline CDR1 reads SNHLY; CDR2 reads FYNNEI. J was trimmed by 5 bases and V by 10 bases; bases with no gene match: 9. The CDR3 is 13 amino acids. For the CDR3, the DNA is TGTGCCACTCAGGGACAGGGAATAAACGAGCAGTACTTC. It translates to CATQGQGINEQYF. Filled out from reference TRBV2 and TRBJ2-7, the complete variable domain reads EPEVTQTPSHQVTQMGQEVILRCVPISNHLYFYWYRQILGQKVEFLVSFYNNEISEKSEIFDDQFSVERPDGSNFTLKIRSTKLEDSAMYFCATQGQGINEQYFGPGTRLTVT.

The genes are TRBV28 and TRBJ2-3, with TRBD1 matching over 8 bases. CDR3 length equals 16 residues. The V segment lost 2 bases and the J segment 6 bases; nucleotides outside the gene matches: 10. Germline CDR1 reads MDHEN; CDR2 reads SYDVKM. The chain's CDR3 is CASSLRQGAKKDTQYF. Here the CDR3 DNA reads TGTGCCAGCAGTTTACGCCAGGGGGCTAAAAAGGATACGCAGTATTTT. The full variable domain, its missing parts supplied by reference TRBV28 and TRBJ2-3, is DVKVTQSSRYLVKRTGEKVFLECVQDMDHENMFWYRQDPGLGLRLIYFSYDVKMKEKGDIPEGYSVSREKKERFSLILESASTNQTSMYLCASSLRQGAKKDTQYFGPGTRLTVL.

This chain's CDR3 is CASTPGGTPYGYTF. CDR3 coding DNA: TGTGCCAGCACCCCAGGAGGGACCCCCTATGGCTACACCTTC. The chain has TRBV28 and TRBJ1-2; TRBD1 might be the D (5 bases). CDR3 length equals 14 residues. Trimming shortened V by 7 bases and J by 4 bases, and 16 bases separated the two germline ends. Germline V CDR1 and CDR2: MDHEN, SYDVKM.

The chain joins TRBV7-2 to TRBJ1-2; TRBD1 matches 9 bases. Germline V gene lookup returns CDR1 SGHTA and CDR2 FQGNSA. Trimming took 1 base from V and 8 from J; bases not matched to a gene: 8. The CDR3 consists of 15 residues. Here the CDR3 reads CASSLGGTGRIGYTF. The CDR3 region has the DNA TGTGCCAGCAGCTTAGGTGGGACAGGGCGGATAGGCTACACCTTC.

A note on this clone: The same CDR3 also results from other DNA sequences found in this sample. The rearrangement uses TRBV5-1 and TRBJ2-3; TRBD2 matches 12 bases. The CDR3 covers 18 residues. CDR1 and CDR2 from the germline V gene are SGHRS and YFSETQ. Unmatched junction bases numbered 7, after V lost 2 bases and J lost 0 bases. The CDR3 DNA follows: TGCGCCAGCAGCTTCGGTGGGCTAGCGGGAGGGAGCACAGATACGCAGTATTTT. It specifies CASSFGGLAGGSTDTQYF.

The chain couples TRBV5-4 to TRBJ2-1; D is undetermined. Trimming left V 6 bases short and J 0 bases short, with 10 bases between. Germline CDR1 SGHNT, CDR2 YYREEE (reference sequence). The CDR3 has 14 amino acids. The CDR3 nucleotides are TGTGCCAGCAAAAGGACGGGCTCCTACAATGAGCAGTTCTTC. Amino acids: CASKRTGSYNEQFF.

The chain is built from TRBV30 and TRBJ2-2, with TRBD2 as a possible D gene (6 bases). Trimming stripped 0 bases from V and 4 bases from J, with 9 bases between. Germline V gives CDR1 GTSNPN, CDR2 SVGIG (reference sequence). This CDR3 is built from 14 residues. The CDR3 nucleotides read TGTGCCTGGAGTGTAAATAGCGGCACCGGGGAGCTGTTTTTT. It is translated as CAWSVNSGTGELFF.

The chain uses TRBV19 and TRBJ2-3, with a weak D call TRBD1 (5 bases). Germline V lookup: CDR1 LNHDA, CDR2 SQIVND (reference sequence). The V gene lost 8 bases and the J gene lost 5 bases, with 14 bases spanning the gap. CDR3 length: 13 amino acids. The CDR3 region is CASGAARKDTQYF. As DNA, the CDR3 is TGTGCCAGTGGGGCGGCCAGGAAAGATACGCAGTATTTT.

V usage is TRBV5-1 and J usage is TRBJ1-1; D remains ambiguous. V dropped 0 bases and J dropped 0 bases, with 9 bases sitting between them. CDR1 is SGHRS and CDR2 is YFSETQ in the germline V gene. The CDR3 has 15 amino acids. In nucleotides, the CDR3 is TGCGCCAGCAGCTTGGGGTCCGCAATGAACACTGAAGCTTTCTTT. Translated, it gives CASSLGSAMNTEAFF. The full variable domain, its missing parts supplied by reference TRBV5-1 and TRBJ1-1, is KAGVTQTPRYLIKTRGQQVTLSCSPISGHRSVSWYQQTPGQGLQFLFEYFSETQRNKGNFPGRFSGRQFSNSRSEMNVSTLELGDSALYLCASSLGSAMNTEAFFGQGTRLTVV.

A single count supports this clone. The chain couples TRBV9 to TRBJ2-1; 8 bases are shared with TRBD2. The CDR3 sequence is 17 residues long. In germline, CDR1 is SGDLS, CDR2 YYNGEE. With V trimmed by 0 bases and J by 9 bases, 14 bases remained unmatched. The CDR3 sequence: CASSVGPLREVQGEQFF. The CDR3 nucleotides are TGTGCCAGCAGCGTAGGGCCCCTGCGGGAGGTGCAGGGTGAGCAGTTCTTC.

This clone has only one observation. J is TRBJ2-1 and V is TRBV7-6, with D possibly being TRBD2 (6 bases). Germline values: CDR1 SGHVS, CDR2 FNYEAQ. V dropped 0 bases and J dropped 9 bases, with 15 bases sitting between them. This CDR3 has 15 residues. CDR3 in amino acids: CASSLAGSRSAEQFF. CDR3 coding DNA: TGTGCCAGCAGCTTAGCCGGGAGTAGGTCCGCTGAGCAGTTCTTC.

The table lists this clone with a count of one. This chain links TRBV28 with TRBJ2-3; 8 bases are shared with TRBD2. The trim removed 7 bases at V and 4 bases at J, leaving 13 bases unmatched. The CDR3 is made up of 16 amino acids. The germline gives CDR1 MDHEN, CDR2 SYDVKM. CDR3 in amino acids: CASTPRLAGGADTQYF. The CDR3 region has the DNA TGTGCCAGCACCCCCCGGCTCGCGGGAGGCGCAGATACGCAGTATTTT.

The chain employs TRBV5-8 and TRBJ2-5; no clear D. This CDR3 has 14 amino acids. Trimming shortened V by 2 bases and J by 5 bases, and 13 bases separated the two germline ends. Germline assignment: CDR1 SGHTS and CDR2 YDEGEE. The CDR3 nucleotides read TGTGCCAGCAGCTTCGGGCCGAGCGTTGAGACCCAGTACTTC. Its translation: CASSFGPSVETQYF.

This rearrangement joins TRBV28 to TRBJ1-2; D possibly corresponds to TRBD1 (6 bases). V lost 5 bases and J lost 6, with 16 bases in between. Germline CDR1 is MDHEN and CDR2 is SYDVKM. This CDR3 comprises 14 residues. CDR3 DNA sequence: TGTGCCAGCAGTCCCCCCGGGGGGCTTAATGGCTACACCTTC. It yields the protein CASSPPGGLNGYTF.

The V and J genes are TRBV7-9 and TRBJ2-3; 9 bases match TRBD2. V lost 5 bases and J lost 7; bases outside the gene matches: 4. This CDR3 has 13 amino acids. Germline CDR1 SEHNR, CDR2 FQNEAQ (reference sequence). As DNA, the CDR3 is TGTGCCAGCAGCGCCGGGACTAGCAATACGCAGTATTTT. Encoded protein: CASSAGTSNTQYF.

This clone was seen a single time. The V gene is TRBV5-1, the J gene TRBJ2-5; 13 bases agree with TRBD2. The CDR3 covers 15 residues. The V gene end was trimmed by 0 bases and the J gene end by 9 bases; junction bases not matched to a gene: 5. The germline V gene has CDR1 SGHRS and CDR2 YFSETQ. As DNA, the CDR3 is TGCGCCAGCAGCTTGGTGGGACTAGCGGGACGGCCCCAGTACTTC. The encoded protein is CASSLVGLAGRPQYF.

CDR3 sequence reads: CASSQRYAQGASTEAFF. CDR3 DNA sequence: TGCGCCAGCAGCCAACGTTACGCACAGGGGGCGTCCACTGAAGCTTTCTTT. The genes are TRBV4-1 and TRBJ1-1, with 9 bases lining up with TRBD1. CDR1 is MGHRA, CDR2 YSYEKL, per germline. CDR3 length: 17 residues. The V segment lost 2 bases and the J segment 4 bases; nucleotides outside the gene matches: 11.

The chain joins TRBV7-8 to TRBJ1-5; tentatively, D is TRBD1 (6 bases). The CDR3 is 15 residues long. In germline, CDR1 is SGHVS, CDR2 FQNEAQ. Deletions cut 5 bases from V and 0 bases from J, with 11 bases between. The CDR3 DNA reads as TGTGCCAGCAGCGTTGAACAGGGTAGCAATCAGCCCCAGCATTTT. Translated, it gives CASSVEQGSNQPQHF.

This clone was counted a single time. The chain has TRBV5-1 and TRBJ2-5; 14 nucleotides line up with TRBD2. The germline V gene has CDR1 SGHRS and CDR2 YFSETQ. The J segment lost 4 bases and the V segment lost 1 base, leaving 9 bases of the junction unmatched. The length of the CDR3 is 18 residues. CDR3 DNA sequence: TGCGCCAGCAGCTTGCACGCAGGACTAGCGGGAGGAGCAGAGACCCAGTACTTC. This gives the protein CASSLHAGLAGGAETQYF.

This chain links TRBV28 with TRBJ1-5; 8 bases are shared with TRBD1. CDR1 MDHEN and CDR2 SYDVKM come from the germline V gene. The CDR3 covers 14 residues. With V trimmed by 6 bases and J by 6 bases, 7 bases remained unmatched. DNA for the CDR3: TGTGCCAGCAGAGGACAGGGTGGTTCTCAGCCCCAGCATTTT. Translation gives CASRGQGGSQPQHF.

This chain connects TRBV2 to TRBJ2-5, with D perhaps assigned TRBD1 or TRBD2 (5 bases each). CDR1 is SNHLY and CDR2 is FYNNEI in the germline V gene. V was cut by 0 bases and J by 7 bases, with 12 bases left in between. CDR3 length: 14 amino acids. The CDR3 reads CASSEALRGGTQYF. The CDR3 DNA reads TGTGCCAGCAGTGAAGCACTTCGGGGCGGGACCCAGTACTTC. The whole variable domain, filled in from reference TRBV2 and TRBJ2-5, reads EPEVTQTPSHQVTQMGQEVILRCVPISNHLYFYWYRQILGQKVEFLVSFYNNEISEKSEIFDDQFSVERPDGSNFTLKIRSTKLEDSAMYFCASSEALRGGTQYFGPGTRLLVL.

This chain uses TRBV5-1 with TRBJ1-1; TRBD1 might be the D (6 bases). Germline V gene lookup returns CDR1 SGHRS and CDR2 YFSETQ. V lost 4 bases, J lost 1 base, and 11 bases lay in between. The CDR3 has 14 residues. CDR3 loop: CASSRGQPNTEAFF. CDR3 DNA sequence: TGCGCCAGCAGCCGAGGACAGCCGAACACTGAAGCTTTCTTT.

The CDR3 bases are TGTGCCAGCAGTTACTTACTAGTTAAGGATACGCAGTATTTT. This translates into CASSYLLVKDTQYF. The gene calls are TRBV6-5 and TRBJ2-3, with D possibly TRBD2 on 5 matching bases. V was trimmed by 1 base and J by 6 bases, leaving 11 bases between them. This CDR3 has 14 amino acids. From germline, CDR1 is MNHEY and CDR2 SVGAGI.

This chain links TRBV9 with TRBJ1-3; D unresolved. CDR3 size: 13 residues. Germline V gene sequence: CDR1 SGDLS, CDR2 YYNGEE. Trimming took off 4 bases at V and 4 bases at J, with 9 bases between the two ends. CDR3 sequence (DNA): TGTGCCAGCAGCCCCCTTTTGGGAAACACCATATATTTT. It translates to CASSPLLGNTIYF.

The rearrangement uses TRBV7-2 and TRBJ2-7; 12 bases are a match to TRBD2. Losses at the gene ends were 3 bases for V and 7 bases for J; bases not matched to a gene: 7. The V gene's germline CDR1 is SGHTA and CDR2 FQGNSA. The CDR3 covers 15 residues. The CDR3 reads CASSFLAGGPGEQYF. The CDR3 DNA follows: TGTGCCAGCAGCTTCCTAGCGGGAGGGCCAGGGGAGCAGTACTTC.